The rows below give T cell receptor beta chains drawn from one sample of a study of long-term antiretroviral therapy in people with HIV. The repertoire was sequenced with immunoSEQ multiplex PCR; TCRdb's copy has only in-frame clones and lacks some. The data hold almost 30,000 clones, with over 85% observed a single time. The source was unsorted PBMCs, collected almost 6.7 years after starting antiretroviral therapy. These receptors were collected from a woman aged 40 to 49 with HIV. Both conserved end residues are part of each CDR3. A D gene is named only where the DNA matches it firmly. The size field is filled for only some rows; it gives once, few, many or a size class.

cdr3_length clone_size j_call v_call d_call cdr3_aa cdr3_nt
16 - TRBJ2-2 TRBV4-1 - CASSQDPGRGTGELFF TGCGCCAGCAGCCAAGACCCAGGGAGGGGGACCGGGGAGCTGTTTTTT
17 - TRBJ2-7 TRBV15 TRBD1 CATSSHLGGDRGREQYF TGTGCCACCAGCAGCCACCTTGGGGGGGACAGGGGGCGCGAGCAGTACTTC
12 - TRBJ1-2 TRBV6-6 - CASRAERDGYTF TGTGCCAGCAGGGCCGAGCGCGATGGCTACACCTTC
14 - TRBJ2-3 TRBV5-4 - CASSLDRHTDTQYF TGTGCCAGCAGCTTAGATCGGCACACAGATACGCAGTATTTT
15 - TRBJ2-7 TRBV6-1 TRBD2 CASSSLAGGSYEQYF TGTGCCAGCAGTTCACTAGCGGGGGGGTCCTACGAGCAGTACTTC
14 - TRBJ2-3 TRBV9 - CASSVEARRDTQYF TGTGCCAGCAGCGTAGAGGCACGGAGGGATACGCAGTATTTT
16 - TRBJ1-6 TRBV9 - CASSPGVLNYNSPLHF TGTGCCAGCAGCCCCGGGGTGCTTAACTATAATTCACCCCTCCACTTT
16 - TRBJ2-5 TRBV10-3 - CAISESLSAGQETQYF TGTGCCATCAGTGAGTCTCTCTCAGCGGGCCAAGAGACCCAGTACTTC
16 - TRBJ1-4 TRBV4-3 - CASSQDFGVRGEKLFF TGCGCCAGCAGCCAAGATTTCGGGGTCCGGGGTGAAAAACTGTTTTTT
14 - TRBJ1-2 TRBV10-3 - CAISESETNYGYTF TGTGCCATCAGTGAGTCAGAAACTAACTATGGCTACACCTTC
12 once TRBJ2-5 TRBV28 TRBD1 CASRGGQETQYF TGTGCCAGCAGAGGGGGCCAGGAGACCCAGTACTTC